Listed below are T cell receptor beta chains from one sample, sequenced in a study of CD8+ T cells in alopecia areata. Generated by immunoSEQ multiplex PCR, the TCRdb table keeps only in-frame clones and is missing some. The sample records 150,000 to 200,000 clones, 50% to 60% being singletons. The material sequenced was CD4+ T cells sorted from blood, taken at week 0. These receptors were taken from a human donor with alopecia areata. Both conserved end residues are part of each CDR3. The order of the fields is V gene, clone size, D gene, J gene, CDR3 protein, CDR3 DNA. D genes are given only for firm matches. Size tells how often a clone was seen (once, few, many) or the class of an expanded clone, and some rows leave it out.

v_gene: TRBV5-6
abundance: -
d_gene: TRBD2
j_gene: TRBJ2-3
CDR3aa: CASSSSGTRNFYTQYF
CDR3nt: TGTGCCAGCAGCAGTTCCGGGACTAGGAATTTTTATACGCAGTATTTT

v_gene: TRBV5-1
abundance: -
d_gene: TRBD1
j_gene: TRBJ2-6
CDR3aa: CASSFWRQGASGANVLTF
CDR3nt: TGCGCCAGCAGCTTTTGGAGACAGGGGGCTTCTGGGGCCAACGTCCTGACTTTC

v_gene: TRBV25-1
abundance: -
d_gene: -
j_gene: TRBJ1-1
CDR3aa: CASSTPGTGVTEAFF
CDR3nt: TGTGCCAGCAGTACCCCCGGGACCGGGGTAACTGAAGCTTTCTTT

v_gene: TRBV2
abundance: few
d_gene: TRBD1
j_gene: TRBJ2-7
CDR3aa: CASSKDRASYEQYF
CDR3nt: TGTGCCAGCAGCAAGGACAGGGCTTCCTACGAGCAGTACTTC

v_gene: TRBV5-1
abundance: -
d_gene: TRBD1
j_gene: TRBJ1-1
CDR3aa: CASSKDRDGAFF
CDR3nt: TGCGCCAGCAGCAAGGACAGGGACGGAGCTTTCTTT

v_gene: TRBV18
abundance: -
d_gene: -
j_gene: TRBJ2-7
CDR3aa: CASSPPSIDEQYF
CDR3nt: TGTGCCAGCTCACCACCTAGCATCGACGAGCAGTACTTC

v_gene: TRBV18
abundance: once
d_gene: TRBD1
j_gene: TRBJ1-1
CDR3aa: CASSFRVWDSRTEAFF
CDR3nt: TGTGCCAGCTCATTTAGAGTATGGGACAGCCGTACTGAAGCTTTCTTT

v_gene: TRBV10-3
abundance: -
d_gene: TRBD1
j_gene: TRBJ2-3
CDR3aa: CAISEFGTADTDTQYF
CDR3nt: TGTGCCATCAGTGAATTTGGGACAGCCGACACAGATACGCAGTATTTT

v_gene: TRBV11-2
abundance: few
d_gene: -
j_gene: TRBJ2-2
CDR3aa: CASSIQGNTGELFF
CDR3nt: TGTGCCAGCAGCATACAGGGGAACACCGGGGAGCTGTTTTTT

v_gene: TRBV30
abundance: -
d_gene: TRBD1
j_gene: TRBJ1-2
CDR3aa: CAWSSTGSYGYTF
CDR3nt: TGTGCCTGGAGTTCGACAGGGTCCTATGGCTACACCTTC

v_gene: TRBV2
abundance: -
d_gene: TRBD1
j_gene: TRBJ1-1
CDR3aa: CASKIGQGNTEAFF
CDR3nt: TGTGCCAGCAAGATAGGACAGGGTAACACTGAAGCTTTCTTT

v_gene: TRBV5-1
abundance: -
d_gene: TRBD2
j_gene: TRBJ2-1
CDR3aa: CASSPPTSSGGANEQFF
CDR3nt: TGCGCCAGCAGCCCACCTACCTCCAGCGGGGGGGCTAATGAGCAGTTCTTC

v_gene: TRBV5-1
abundance: -
d_gene: -
j_gene: TRBJ2-7
CDR3aa: CASSLGQVIDEQYF
CDR3nt: TGCGCCAGCAGCTTGGGACAGGTCATAGACGAGCAGTACTTC

v_gene: TRBV29-1
abundance: -
d_gene: -
j_gene: TRBJ2-3
CDR3aa: CSVGTRGTDTQYF
CDR3nt: TGCAGCGTCGGGACTCGCGGCACAGATACGCAGTATTTT

v_gene: TRBV18
abundance: -
d_gene: TRBD1
j_gene: TRBJ1-6
CDR3aa: CASSPPGQRYNSPLHF
CDR3nt: TGTGCCAGCTCACCACCGGGACAGAGATATAATTCACCCCTCCACTTT

v_gene: TRBV19
abundance: -
d_gene: -
j_gene: TRBJ1-2
CDR3aa: CASSWQGPNYGYTF
CDR3nt: TGTGCCAGTAGTTGGCAGGGGCCCAACTATGGCTACACCTTC

v_gene: TRBV29-1
abundance: few
d_gene: TRBD1
j_gene: TRBJ1-2
CDR3aa: CSVERDRGANYGYTF
CDR3nt: TGCAGCGTTGAAAGGGACAGGGGGGCTAACTATGGCTACACCTTC

v_gene: TRBV4-2
abundance: -
d_gene: -
j_gene: TRBJ1-2
CDR3aa: CASSSGQPYGYTF
CDR3nt: TGTGCCAGCAGCAGCGGACAGCCTTATGGCTACACCTTC

v_gene: TRBV5-1
abundance: -
d_gene: -
j_gene: TRBJ2-5
CDR3aa: CASSLSAGQETQYF
CDR3nt: TGCGCCAGCAGCTTGTCCGCCGGCCAAGAGACCCAGTACTTC

v_gene: TRBV5-1
abundance: few
d_gene: -
j_gene: TRBJ1-6
CDR3aa: CASSLGGTYNSPLHF
CDR3nt: TGCGCCAGCAGCTTGGGTGGGACCTATAATTCACCCCTCCACTTT

v_gene: TRBV7-9
abundance: -
d_gene: TRBD1
j_gene: TRBJ1-4
CDR3aa: CASSQLQGAAEKLFF
CDR3nt: TGTGCCAGCAGCCAACTACAGGGGGCGGCTGAAAAACTGTTTTTT

v_gene: TRBV11-2
abundance: -
d_gene: -
j_gene: TRBJ1-3
CDR3aa: CASSLRDSLGVSGNTIYF
CDR3nt: TGTGCCAGCAGCTTAAGAGACAGCCTTGGGGTCTCTGGAAACACCATATATTTT

v_gene: TRBV29-1
abundance: few
d_gene: TRBD2
j_gene: TRBJ2-7
CDR3aa: CSVGRGAEEQYF
CDR3nt: TGCAGCGTTGGGCGGGGGGCTGAAGAGCAGTACTTC

v_gene: TRBV7-9
abundance: -
d_gene: -
j_gene: TRBJ1-6
CDR3aa: CASSLQHPNSPLHF
CDR3nt: TGTGCCAGCAGCTTGCAACACCCTAATTCACCCCTCCACTTT

v_gene: TRBV30
abundance: once
d_gene: TRBD1
j_gene: TRBJ1-6
CDR3aa: CAWKGQHNSPLHF
CDR3nt: TGTGCCTGGAAGGGACAGCATAATTCACCCCTCCACTTT

v_gene: TRBV2
abundance: few
d_gene: -
j_gene: TRBJ2-3
CDR3aa: CASSEFVGGSTDTQYF
CDR3nt: TGTGCCAGCAGTGAATTTGTTGGTGGGAGCACAGATACGCAGTATTTT

v_gene: TRBV29-1
abundance: -
d_gene: -
j_gene: TRBJ1-1
CDR3aa: CSVRGRANTEAFF
CDR3nt: TGCAGCGTACGGGGCAGGGCGAACACTGAAGCTTTCTTT

v_gene: TRBV2
abundance: -
d_gene: -
j_gene: TRBJ1-2
CDR3aa: CATPEVGGYTF
CDR3nt: TGTGCCACCCCGGAGGTGGGGGGCTACACCTTC

v_gene: TRBV13
abundance: -
d_gene: -
j_gene: TRBJ1-2
CDR3aa: CASSLGQGDGYTF
CDR3nt: TGTGCCAGCAGCTTGGGGCAAGGGGATGGCTACACCTTC

v_gene: TRBV7-9
abundance: -
d_gene: TRBD2
j_gene: TRBJ2-2
CDR3aa: CASSLGVGTSGLTGELFF
CDR3nt: TGTGCCAGCAGCTTAGGGGTTGGGACTAGCGGCCTCACCGGGGAGCTGTTTTTT

v_gene: TRBV30
abundance: -
d_gene: TRBD1
j_gene: TRBJ1-3
CDR3aa: CAWRRDRGPRSGNTIYF
CDR3nt: TGTGCCTGGAGGAGGGACAGGGGGCCGCGATCTGGAAACACCATATATTTT

v_gene: TRBV6-6
abundance: -
d_gene: TRBD1
j_gene: TRBJ1-5
CDR3aa: CASSPPTGINRQPQHF
CDR3nt: TGTGCCAGCAGCCCACCGACAGGGATTAATCGTCAGCCCCAGCATTTT

v_gene: TRBV30
abundance: -
d_gene: -
j_gene: TRBJ1-1
CDR3aa: CAYHRQEENTEAFF
CDR3nt: TGTGCCTACCACCGACAGGAGGAGAACACTGAAGCTTTCTTT

v_gene: TRBV4-1
abundance: -
d_gene: -
j_gene: TRBJ1-2
CDR3aa: CASSQETAYGYTF
CDR3nt: TGCGCCAGCAGCCAAGAGACAGCCTATGGCTACACCTTC

v_gene: TRBV29-1
abundance: -
d_gene: TRBD1
j_gene: TRBJ2-1
CDR3aa: CSAEGTEHYNEQFF
CDR3nt: TGCAGCGCTGAGGGGACAGAGCACTACAATGAGCAGTTCTTC

v_gene: TRBV27
abundance: -
d_gene: TRBD1
j_gene: TRBJ1-2
CDR3aa: CASSRDREYGYTF
CDR3nt: TGTGCCAGCAGCCGGGACAGGGAATATGGCTACACCTTC

v_gene: TRBV10-1
abundance: -
d_gene: -
j_gene: TRBJ2-7
CDR3aa: CASSEGAGLAYEQYF
CDR3nt: TGCGCCAGCAGTGAGGGAGCAGGACTGGCCTACGAGCAGTACTTC

v_gene: TRBV29-1
abundance: -
d_gene: TRBD2
j_gene: TRBJ2-3
CDR3aa: CSVEGPASGGTDTQYF
CDR3nt: TGCAGCGTCGAGGGCCCGGCTAGCGGGGGGACAGATACGCAGTATTTT

v_gene: TRBV6-1
abundance: -
d_gene: TRBD2
j_gene: TRBJ2-1
CDR3aa: CASSEAGGPGEQFF
CDR3nt: TGTGCCAGCAGTGAGGCGGGGGGGCCGGGTGAGCAGTTCTTC

v_gene: TRBV30
abundance: -
d_gene: -
j_gene: TRBJ1-3
CDR3aa: CAWSNLLPGNTIYF
CDR3nt: TGTGCCTGGAGCAACTTGCTTCCTGGAAACACCATATATTTT

v_gene: TRBV9
abundance: -
d_gene: -
j_gene: TRBJ1-2
CDR3aa: CASTPSGSNYGYTF
CDR3nt: TGTGCCAGCACCCCTTCGGGATCTAACTATGGCTACACCTTC

v_gene: TRBV19
abundance: -
d_gene: TRBD1
j_gene: TRBJ2-3
CDR3aa: CASLLTGTDTQYF
CDR3nt: TGTGCCAGCCTGCTGACAGGGACAGATACGCAGTATTTT

v_gene: TRBV4-1
abundance: -
d_gene: -
j_gene: TRBJ2-5
CDR3aa: CASSQVGGTQYF
CDR3nt: TGCGCCAGCAGCCAAGTAGGCGGGACCCAGTACTTC